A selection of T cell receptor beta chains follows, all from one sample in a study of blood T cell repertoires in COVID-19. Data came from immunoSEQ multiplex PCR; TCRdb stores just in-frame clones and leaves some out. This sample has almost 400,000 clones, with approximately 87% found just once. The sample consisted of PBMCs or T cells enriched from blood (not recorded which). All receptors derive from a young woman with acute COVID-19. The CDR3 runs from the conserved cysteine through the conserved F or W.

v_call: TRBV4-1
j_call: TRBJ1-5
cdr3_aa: CASSQGQGGGQPQHF

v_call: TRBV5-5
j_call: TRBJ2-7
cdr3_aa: CASSYTAEIFYEQYF

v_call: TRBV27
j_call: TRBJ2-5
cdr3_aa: CASSITPRGVSETQYF

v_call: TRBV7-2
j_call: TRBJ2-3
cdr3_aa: CASSYTGLTDTQYF

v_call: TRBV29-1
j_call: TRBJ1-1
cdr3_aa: CSLTRRLLSSSEAFF

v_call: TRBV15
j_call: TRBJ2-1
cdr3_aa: CATSTPTGAHNEQFF

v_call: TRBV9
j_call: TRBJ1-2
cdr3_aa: CASSVANRGGYTF

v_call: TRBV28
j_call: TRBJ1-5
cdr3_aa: CASSSGGSNQPQHF

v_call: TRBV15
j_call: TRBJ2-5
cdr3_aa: CATSRDLSAGVVGTQYF

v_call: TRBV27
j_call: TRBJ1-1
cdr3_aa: CASSFRGQGTEAFF

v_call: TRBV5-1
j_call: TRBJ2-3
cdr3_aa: CASSGAGTTDTQYF

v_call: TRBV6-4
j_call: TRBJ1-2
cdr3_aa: CASKEDRSPNYGYTF

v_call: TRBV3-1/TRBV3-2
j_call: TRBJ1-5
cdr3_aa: CASSRKMSRREYSNQPQHF

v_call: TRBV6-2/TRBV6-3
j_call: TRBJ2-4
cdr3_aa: CASSLIRQIAKNIQYF